The following is a TCR beta chain sequence with its context. Its antigen is still unknown. A much larger clone is a single base away; this may be a read error. It is likely a read error, because the conserved phenylalanine at the end of the CDR3 is missing. This entry is derived from a study of regulatory T cells in long-lasting Graves disease. Whole-study results and caveats: Persistent disease exhibited a predilection for TRBV28, TRBJ1-2 and TRBJ2-5.

As for time point: newly diagnosed GD, antithyroid drugs for less than 3 months. The TCR library was made from RNA that had been extracted from PBMCs in TRIzol. The CDR3 extends over 14 amino acids. The germline V gene has CDR1 KGHSH and CDR2 LQKENI. The ends were cut back, 0 bases at V and 3 bases at J, with 7 bases in the middle. To make TCR beta libraries, researchers used iRepertoire HTBI primers and Arm-PCR of CDR3 regions. TCRdb called the multiplex PCR reads again in MiXCR, with one record for every CDR3 protein. The table lists about 320,000 distinct CDR3 sequences, approximately 20% of them singletons, with less than 40% in the top ten.

The receptor comes from a female donor with Graves disease. Here the sequenced sample was peripheral blood mononuclear cells (PBMCs), taken at new diagnosis, from a patient treated with antithyroid drugs. The genes are TRBV18 and TRBJ2-3; D gene uncertain. This CDR3 reads CASSPPLVTDTQYC. The CDR3, as DNA: TGTGCCAGCTCACCACCCCTGGTTACAGATACGCAGTATTGT.